The source of this T cell receptor beta chain is a study of prognosis after radiotherapy for stage I lung cancer (dated by TCRdb to the early 2020s). For the study in its entirety: Between early 2018 and early 2019, fewer than 20 stage I NSCLC patients were enrolled in Nanjing, China. About 15 of the patients presented with newly diagnosed primary stage I lung tumors; several had oligometastatic NSCLC following surgical resection of the primary tumor. All patients were considered medically inoperable, owing to comorbidities in some 11 and refusal of surgery in several. For each of the approximately 19 patients, one blood sample was taken before SBRT and one after, so the study sequenced about 38 samples in total. SBRT was given in 3 to 5 fractions with a biologically effective dose of at least 100 Gy, using image-guided IMRT or VMAT. Peripheral blood TCR beta repertoires were profiled in stage I NSCLC patients before and after stereotactic body radiotherapy, and the repertoires were related to distant failure. About 12 patients had adenocarcinoma and several had squamous cell carcinoma as the tumor histology. About 20% of the 19 patients developed distant metastases after SBRT, at a median of about seven months; the other 15 showed no significant progression. Ages in the cohort of around 14 men and about six women ranged from about 53 to 84 years, with a median of 74. Concurrent therapy was not administered to any patient alongside SBRT.

Results the study describes overall, beyond this receptor: Limitations of the study included a small cohort and short follow-up, and the study findings need independent validation. All reported P values were unadjusted for multiple comparisons. Post-SBRT Shannon entropy and its change from baseline were lower in patients who developed distant metastases; baseline Shannon entropy was not associated with metastases. After SBRT, the number of unique TCR clones decreased (median about 9,900 before versus some 6,900 after; Wilcoxon paired P=0.011). TRBV and TRBJ usage frequencies reportedly differed by metastasis status, in two V genes at baseline and in some 10 V and two J genes after SBRT. Whether the expanded TCR clones were tumor-specific was not determined.

Two rounds of multiplex PCR on genomic DNA were used to amplify the TCR beta CDR3 region. In the first PCR round, primers specific to each TRBV and TRBJ gene were used, and the primer sequences were filed in Chinese patent CN105087789A. Universal primers were used in the second PCR round. The Roche High Pure PCR Template Preparation Kit was used to extract genomic DNA from frozen PBMCs. Paired-end sequencing with 151 bp reads was performed on the libraries using an Illumina HiSeq 3000. The source study handled its data this way. CutAdapt was used to discard raw reads that did not contain the multiplex PCR primer sequences. PEAR was used to merge high-quality paired reads into contigs. By alignment to reference sequences, MiXCR assigned TRB V, D and J gene segments to each contig. To remove sequencing errors, CDR3 sequences were clustered according to base quality and sequence similarity. Shannon entropy normalized by the natural log of productive TCR sequence number was used as the measure of diversity. One minus Shannon entropy divided by the natural log of the number of unique clonotypes was used as the definition of clonality. Using the Youden index from ROC curves, the researchers picked the repertoire-metric cut-offs for progression-free survival, and all analyses were carried out in R 3.5.3. Through fastp at Q25 and MiXCR, TCRdb rebuilt clones from the public reads, retaining in-frame beta chains. Every distinct CDR3 protein forms one entry, paired with its most common genes and DNA. TCRdb assigned the V and J calls; the authors' analysis was not used. Present in this sample are some 35,000 distinct CDR3 sequences, less than 40% of which were seen just once. Of the sample, around 16% falls within the top ten clones.

All patients had node-negative disease on CT and PET/CT, and none had a history of other malignancies or prior chemotherapy or radiotherapy. Six milliliters of peripheral venous blood were drawn into EDTA tubes at each of two time points. PBMCs were isolated by Ficoll-Paque Plus density-gradient centrifugation. Right after collection, samples were placed at -80 degrees C and kept there until analysis. On this clonotype: Its antigen has not been determined. Base qualities are not provided; no much larger clone lies one nucleotide away.

The TCR comes from a donor at least 50 years old with non-small cell lung cancer. The starting material was PBMCs, obtained before or after stereotactic body radiation therapy (not recorded which).

The nucleotides are TGTGCCAGCAGCTTAGACTGGACAGGGGATTCAGGGCAGTACTTC. Its product reads: CASSLDWTGDSGQYF. The V gene is TRBV11-2 and the J gene is TRBJ2-7; TRBD1 matches 9 bases in the middle. As encoded in the germline V gene, CDR1 is SGHAT while CDR2 is FQNNGV. From its cysteine to its phenylalanine, the CDR3 spans 15 amino acids. The only DNA kept is the CDR3, 45 bases in frame from the first base. V loses 0 bases at its end and J loses 9 bases; junction bases beyond the gene matches: 9.